A selection of T cell receptor beta chains follows, all from one sample in a study of response to subunit inactivated influenza vaccine. TCRdb analysed the RT-PCR reads with MiXCR anew, one entry per CDR3 protein. The sample lists 500,000 to 550,000 distinct CDR3 sequences, approximately 7.6% occurring once. The sample here was PBMCs from blood, taken less than 25 months after vaccination. The source of these receptors is a man between 50 and 69 years old who received an inactivated influenza vaccine. CDR3s include the opening cysteine and the closing phenylalanine or tryptophan. Fields, in order: CDR3 length, V gene, D gene, J gene, clone size, CDR3 protein, CDR3 DNA. A D gene is named only where the DNA matches it firmly. Size is omitted from some rows. Given values are once, few, many or a class for expanded clones.

13,TRBV20-1,TRBD1,TRBJ2-1,.,CSARDTGGNEQFF,TGCAGTGCTAGAGATACAGGGGGCAATGAGCAGTTCTTC
17,TRBV29-1,TRBD1,TRBJ1-1,many,CSVEDAHWAGGRTEAFF,TGCAGCGTTGAAGATGCGCATTGGGCAGGGGGCAGGACTGAAGCTTTCTTT
14,TRBV11-2,TRBD1,TRBJ1-6,few,CASSPGGGVSPLHF,TGTGCCAGCAGCCCAGGGGGCGGGGTATCACCCCTCCACTTT
11,TRBV7-2,.,TRBJ2-7,few,CASSPQYEQYF,TGTGCCAGCAGCCCACAGTACGAGCAGTACTTC
14,TRBV20-1,TRBD1,TRBJ2-1,many,CSAHSNRGNNEQFF,TGCAGTGCCCACTCGAACAGGGGCAACAATGAGCAGTTCTTC
15,TRBV6-2/TRBV6-3,.,TRBJ2-1,few,CASSWTGTGIYEQFF,TGTGCCAGCAGTTGGACCGGGACGGGGATTTATGAGCAGTTCTTC
14,TRBV6-2/TRBV6-3,TRBD2,TRBJ2-7,many,CASNLRRGAYEQYF,TGTGCCAGCAACTTACGTCGGGGGGCCTACGAGCAGTACTTC
14,TRBV5-1,.,TRBJ2-7,few,CASSVGGTSYEQYF,TGCGCCAGCAGCGTAGGGGGAACTTCCTACGAGCAGTACTTC
19,TRBV19,TRBD2,TRBJ2-2,.,CASSILLAGLIPNTGELFF,TGTGCCAGTAGTATTTTACTAGCGGGACTCATCCCGAACACCGGGGAGCTGTTTTTT
12,TRBV5-5,TRBD1,TRBJ1-1,.,CASSLWTGEAFF,TGTGCCAGCAGCTTATGGACAGGGGAAGCTTTCTTT
18,TRBV12-3/TRBV12-4,TRBD2,TRBJ2-1,many,CASSPRTSGGAVHNEQFF,TGTGCCAGCAGTCCCCGGACTAGCGGGGGGGCTGTCCACAATGAGCAGTTCTTC
14,TRBV14,.,TRBJ2-7,many,CASSQPGQWWEQYF,TGTGCCAGCAGCCAACCTGGACAGTGGTGGGAGCAGTACTTC
14,TRBV20-1,TRBD1,TRBJ1-4,few,CSARRRQGNEKLFF,TGCAGTGCTAGACGCCGACAGGGGAATGAAAAACTGTTTTTT
14,TRBV10-3,TRBD1,TRBJ2-5,many,CAISEPDRGQTQYF,TGTGCCATCAGTGAGCCGGACAGGGGTCAGACCCAGTACTTC
15,TRBV6-1,.,TRBJ2-1,few,CASSEVGPSYNEQFF,TGTGCCAGCAGTGAGGTAGGACCTTCCTACAATGAGCAGTTCTTC
18,TRBV28,.,TRBJ1-2,.,CASKAGGVQGRIHYGYTF,TGTGCCAGCAAAGCCGGGGGAGTACAGGGTCGGATCCACTATGGCTACACCTTC
16,TRBV28,TRBD1,TRBJ1-2,.,CASSPSHGTGGYGYTF,TGTGCCAGCAGTCCGTCCCACGGGACAGGGGGCTATGGCTACACCTTC
17,TRBV5-1,.,TRBJ2-3,many,CASSSLGTQTSTDTQYF,TGCGCCAGCAGCTCTCTCGGGACTCAAACTAGCACAGATACGCAGTATTTT
16,TRBV7-2,.,TRBJ2-7,.,CASSFFTEPSTYEQYF,TGTGCCAGCAGCTTTTTTACGGAGCCGAGTACCTACGAGCAGTACTTC
15,TRBV10-3,.,TRBJ1-1,few,CAISESGGGDTEAFF,TGTGCCATCAGTGAGTCCGGGGGTGGGGACACTGAAGCTTTCTTT
19,TRBV27,TRBD2,TRBJ2-1,many,CASSLSSFGAGGPNNEQFF,TGTGCCAGCAGTTTATCAAGCTTCGGGGCGGGAGGCCCTAACAATGAGCAGTTCTTC
17,TRBV5-5,.,TRBJ1-3,few,CASSLLEQRISGNTIYF,TGTGCCAGCAGCTTGTTGGAACAACGGATCTCTGGAAACACCATATATTTT
15,TRBV7-6,.,TRBJ2-1,few,CASSSDIVTGSEQFF,TGTGCCAGCAGCTCCGACATCGTGACGGGCAGTGAGCAGTTCTTC
11,TRBV12-3/TRBV12-4,.,TRBJ2-1,few,CASRRSSGVFF,TGTGCCAGCCGCCGGTCAAGTGGGGTGTTCTTC
16,TRBV7-2,TRBD1,TRBJ1-4,many,CASSLSQGARREKLFF,TGTGCCAGCAGCTTAAGTCAGGGGGCAAGGAGGGAAAAACTGTTTTTT
14,TRBV24-1,.,TRBJ2-5,.,CATSDGLGAETQYF,TGTGCCACCAGTGATGGATTGGGGGCAGAGACCCAGTACTTC